This section outlines one T cell receptor (beta chain) sequence together with its context. This entry is derived from a study of blood T cell repertoires in COVID-19. Study overall: Donors in the United States, Italy and Spain gave samples during acute or convalescent COVID-19. From T cells, B-cell-depleted T cells, or PBMCs came the material, which was cDNA or gDNA.

The ends lost 5 bases at V and 8 bases at J; junction bases unmatched: 4. There are 12 residues in the CDR3. Germline V gene data show CDR1 as SGHRS and CDR2 as YFSETQ. As originally analysed: Nucleated cell number was recorded as an estimate derived from reference gene primer amplification. Method: immunoSEQ multiplex PCR; TCRdb's copy keeps in-frame clones and lacks some. The V and J calls and clone size are taken from that table; D and trimming were inferred from the DNA. The sample has around 47,000 clones, under 90% seen once. The sample comprised peripheral blood. The chain joins TRBV5-1 to TRBJ1-2; 9 bases are shared with TRBD1. The receptor was derived from a man at least 80 years old with active or convalescent COVID-19. The CDR3 DNA follows: TGCGCCAGCAGTCAACAGGGGGCGGGCTACACCTTC. Amino acids: CASSQQGAGYTF. The full variable domain, rest sourced from reference TRBV5-1 and TRBJ1-2, is KAGVTQTPRYLIKTRGQQVTLSCSPISGHRSVSWYQQTPGQGLQFLFEYFSETQRNKGNFPGRFSGRQFSNSRSEMNVSTLELGDSALYLCASSQQGAGYTFGSGTRLTVV.